This record looks at one T cell receptor beta chain sequence and its context. The source of the sample is a study of blood T cells in healthy people across ages. Samples each yielded at least 6 micrograms of total RNA. Primed by a sample-barcoded 5' primer and a J-beta primer mix, a second PCR proceeded for roughly 7 to 12 cycles. Via MiXCR, TCRdb re-called the 5' RACE reads, giving one row per CDR3 protein. The profile shows over 600,000 distinct CDR3 sequences, roughly 20% of them singletons. V was cut by 1 base and J by 2 bases, with 12 bases left in between. This CDR3 is 15 amino acids long. Germline V gives CDR1 SGHTA, CDR2 FQGNSA.

The chain recombines TRBV7-2 with TRBJ2-7; D possibly uses TRBD1 or TRBD2 (5 bases each). This sequence was found in a man aged 70 or older in good health. Sequenced: blood. CDR3: CASSLGSGQTYEQYF. CDR3 in DNA: TGTGCCAGCAGCTTAGGGTCGGGGCAAACCTACGAGCAGTACTTC.